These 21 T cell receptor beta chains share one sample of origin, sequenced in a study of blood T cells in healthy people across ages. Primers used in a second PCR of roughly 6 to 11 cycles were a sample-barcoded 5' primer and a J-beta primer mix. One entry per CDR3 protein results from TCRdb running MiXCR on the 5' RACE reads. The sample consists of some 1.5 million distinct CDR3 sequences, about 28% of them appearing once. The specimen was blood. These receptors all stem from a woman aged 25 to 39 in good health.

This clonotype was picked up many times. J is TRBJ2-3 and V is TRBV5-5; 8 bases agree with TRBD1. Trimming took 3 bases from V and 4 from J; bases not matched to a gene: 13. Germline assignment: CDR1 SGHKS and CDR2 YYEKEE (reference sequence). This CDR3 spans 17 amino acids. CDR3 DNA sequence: TGTGCCAGCAGCTCCAAGCGGACAGGGAATTTCCCAGATACGCAGTATTTT. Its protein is CASSSKRTGNFPDTQYF.

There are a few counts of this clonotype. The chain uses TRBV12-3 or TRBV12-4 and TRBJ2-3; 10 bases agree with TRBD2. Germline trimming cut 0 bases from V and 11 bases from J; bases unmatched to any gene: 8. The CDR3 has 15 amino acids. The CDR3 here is CASSLAGTSESLQYF. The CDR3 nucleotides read TGTGCCAGCAGTTTAGCTGGGACTAGCGAAAGCCTGCAGTATTTT.

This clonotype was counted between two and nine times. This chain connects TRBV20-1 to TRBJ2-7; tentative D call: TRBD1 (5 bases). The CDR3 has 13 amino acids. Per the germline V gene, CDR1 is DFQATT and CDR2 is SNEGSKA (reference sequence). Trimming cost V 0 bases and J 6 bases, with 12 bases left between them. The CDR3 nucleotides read TGCAGTGCTAGAGATCAAGGGGTCGGCGAGCAGTACTTC. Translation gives CSARDQGVGEQYF.

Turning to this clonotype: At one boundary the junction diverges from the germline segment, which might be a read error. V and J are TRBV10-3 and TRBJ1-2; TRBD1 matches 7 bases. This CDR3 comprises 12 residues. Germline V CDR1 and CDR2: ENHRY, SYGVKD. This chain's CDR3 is CTIRGDSSGYTF. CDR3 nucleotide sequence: TGTACCATCAGGGGGGATAGCTCTGGCTACACCTTC.

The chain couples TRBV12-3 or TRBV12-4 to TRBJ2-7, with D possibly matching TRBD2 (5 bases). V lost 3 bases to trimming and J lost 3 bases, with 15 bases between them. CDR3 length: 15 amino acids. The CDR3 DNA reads TGTGCCAGCAGTTTGGCGGGCCAACCTATCTACGAGCAGTACTTC. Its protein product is CASSLAGQPIYEQYF.

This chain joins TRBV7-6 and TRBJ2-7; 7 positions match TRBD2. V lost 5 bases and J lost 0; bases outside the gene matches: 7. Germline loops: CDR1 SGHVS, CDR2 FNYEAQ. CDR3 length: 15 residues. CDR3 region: CASSGQRGLSYEQYF. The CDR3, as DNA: TGTGCCAGCAGCGGCCAGCGGGGCCTCTCCTACGAGCAGTACTTC.

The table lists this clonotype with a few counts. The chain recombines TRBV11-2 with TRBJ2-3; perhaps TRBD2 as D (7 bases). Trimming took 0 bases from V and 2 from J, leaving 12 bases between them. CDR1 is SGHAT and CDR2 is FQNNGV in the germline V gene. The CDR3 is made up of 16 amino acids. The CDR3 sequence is CASSLDRGASTDTQYF. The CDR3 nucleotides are TGTGCCAGCAGCTTAGATCGGGGGGCTTCCACAGATACGCAGTATTTT.

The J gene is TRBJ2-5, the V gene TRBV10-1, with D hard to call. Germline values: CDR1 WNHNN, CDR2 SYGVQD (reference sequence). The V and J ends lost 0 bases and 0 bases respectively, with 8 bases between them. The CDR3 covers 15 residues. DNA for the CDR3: TGCGCCAGCAGTGAGTCTAAGGCTAACCAAGAGACCCAGTACTTC. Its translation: CASSESKANQETQYF.

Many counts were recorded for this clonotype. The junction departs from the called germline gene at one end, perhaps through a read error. The CDR3 reads CASSSGTGPYEQYF. The DNA of the CDR3 is TGTGCCAGCAGCAGCGGGACAGGGCCGTACGAGCAGTACTTC. The chain joins TRBV5-1 to TRBJ2-7; TRBD1 matches at 9 bases. The CDR3 is 14 amino acids. Germline V gene lookup returns CDR1 SGHRS and CDR2 YFSETQ.

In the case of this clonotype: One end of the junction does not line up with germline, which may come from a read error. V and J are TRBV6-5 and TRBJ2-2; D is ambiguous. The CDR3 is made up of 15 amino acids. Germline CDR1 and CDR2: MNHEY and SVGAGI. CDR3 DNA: TGTGCCAGTAGTTACTCGCGATCTGTCACCGGGGAGCTGTTTTTT. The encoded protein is CASSYSRSVTGELFF.

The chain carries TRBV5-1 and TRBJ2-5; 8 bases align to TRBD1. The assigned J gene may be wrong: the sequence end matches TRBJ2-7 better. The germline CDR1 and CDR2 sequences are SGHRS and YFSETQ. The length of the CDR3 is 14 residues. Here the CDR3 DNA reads TGCGCCAGCGGCCGGCCGGGACAGGAGGACGAGCAGTACTTC. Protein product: CASGRPGQEDEQYF.

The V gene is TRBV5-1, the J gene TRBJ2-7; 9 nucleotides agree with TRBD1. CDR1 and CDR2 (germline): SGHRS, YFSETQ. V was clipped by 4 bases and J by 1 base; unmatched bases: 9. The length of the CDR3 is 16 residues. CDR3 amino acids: CASSPGGTGKSYEQYF. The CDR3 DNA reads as TGCGCCAGCAGCCCCGGAGGGACAGGGAAGTCCTACGAGCAGTACTTC.

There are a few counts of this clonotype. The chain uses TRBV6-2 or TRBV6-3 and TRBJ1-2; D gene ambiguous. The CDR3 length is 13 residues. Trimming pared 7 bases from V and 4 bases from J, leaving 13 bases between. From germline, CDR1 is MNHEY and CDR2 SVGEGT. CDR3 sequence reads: CASNQSGGYGYTF. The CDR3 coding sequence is TGTGCCAGCAACCAGTCCGGCGGCTATGGCTACACCTTC.

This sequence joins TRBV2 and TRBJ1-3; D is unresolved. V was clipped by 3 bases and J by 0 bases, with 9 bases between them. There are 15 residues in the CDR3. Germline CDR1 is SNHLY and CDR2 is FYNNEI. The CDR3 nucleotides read TGTGCCAGCAGTGAGATCTCCATCTCTGGAAACACCATATATTTT. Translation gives CASSEISISGNTIYF. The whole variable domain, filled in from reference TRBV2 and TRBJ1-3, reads EPEVTQTPSHQVTQMGQEVILRCVPISNHLYFYWYRQILGQKVEFLVSFYNNEISEKSEIFDDQFSVERPDGSNFTLKIRSTKLEDSAMYFCASSEISISGNTIYFGEGSWLTVV.

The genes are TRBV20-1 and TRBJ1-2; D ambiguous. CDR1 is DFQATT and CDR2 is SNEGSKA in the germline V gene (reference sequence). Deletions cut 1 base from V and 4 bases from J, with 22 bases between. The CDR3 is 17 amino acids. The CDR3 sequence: CSARGTATGRAPYGYTF. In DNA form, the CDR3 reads TGCAGTGCTAGAGGGACCGCTACGGGCCGGGCCCCCTATGGCTACACCTTC.

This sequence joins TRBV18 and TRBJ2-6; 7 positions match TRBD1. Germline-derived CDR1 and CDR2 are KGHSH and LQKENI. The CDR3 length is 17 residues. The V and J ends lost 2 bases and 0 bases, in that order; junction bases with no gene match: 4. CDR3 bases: TGTGCCAGCTCACCATTGGGACAGAGCTCTGGGGCCAACGTCCTGACTTTC. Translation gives CASSPLGQSSGANVLTF.

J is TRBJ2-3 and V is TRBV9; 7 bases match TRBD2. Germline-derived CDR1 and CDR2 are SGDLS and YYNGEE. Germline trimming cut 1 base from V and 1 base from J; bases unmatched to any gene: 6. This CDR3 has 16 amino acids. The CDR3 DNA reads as TGTGCCAGCAGCGTAACTAGCGAACCACGCACAGATACGCAGTATTTT. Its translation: CASSVTSEPRTDTQYF.

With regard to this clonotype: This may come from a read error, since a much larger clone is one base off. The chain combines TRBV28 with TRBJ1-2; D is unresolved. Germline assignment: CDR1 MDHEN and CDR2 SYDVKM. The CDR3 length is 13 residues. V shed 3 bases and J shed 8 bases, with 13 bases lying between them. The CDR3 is CASSLRYPGGYTF. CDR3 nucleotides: TGTGCCAGCAGTTTGAGGTATCCCGGGGGCTACACCTTC.

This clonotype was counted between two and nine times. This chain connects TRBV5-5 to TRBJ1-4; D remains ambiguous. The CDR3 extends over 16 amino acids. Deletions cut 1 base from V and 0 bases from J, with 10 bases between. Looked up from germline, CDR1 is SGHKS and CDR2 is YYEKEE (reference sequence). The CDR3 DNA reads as TGTGCCAGCAGCTTGTGGGCTTCTGCAACTAATGAAAAACTGTTTTTT. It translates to CASSLWASATNEKLFF.

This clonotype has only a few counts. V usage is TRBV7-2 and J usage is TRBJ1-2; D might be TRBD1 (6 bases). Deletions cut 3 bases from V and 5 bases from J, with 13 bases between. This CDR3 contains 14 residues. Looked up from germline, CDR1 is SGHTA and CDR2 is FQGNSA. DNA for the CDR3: TGTGCCAGCAGCTTCGGGGGGGCCGTTTATGGCTACACCTTC. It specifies CASSFGGAVYGYTF.

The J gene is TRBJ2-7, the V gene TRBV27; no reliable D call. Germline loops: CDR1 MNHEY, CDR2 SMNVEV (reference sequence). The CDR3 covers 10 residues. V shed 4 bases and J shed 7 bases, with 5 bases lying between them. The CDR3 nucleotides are TGTGCCAGCAGTTCAAAGGAGCAGTACTTC. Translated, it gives CASSSKEQYF.